These T cell receptor beta chains were read from a single sample in a study of control samples from healthy donors and cancer patients. Assay used: immunoSEQ multiplex PCR; TCRdb lists only in-frame clones, some missing. The sample consists of about 12,000 clones, approximately 93% of them appearing once. Source material: PBMCs. The source is an older man with head and neck cancer. The CDR3 runs from the conserved cysteine through the conserved F or W. A D gene is named only where the DNA matches it firmly. Size values are once, few and many counts, or a class for expanded clones, and some rows have none.

>TRBJ1-2|.|TRBV19|.
CASSIGGSGYGYTF
TGTGCCAGTAGTATAGGCGGCAGCGGCTATGGCTACACCTTC
>TRBJ2-4|TRBD2|TRBV28|.
CASSLALGTGTGRGNIQYF
TGTGCCAGCAGTTTGGCCTTGGGGACCGGGACTGGGAGGGGAAACATTCAGTACTTC
>TRBJ2-3|.|TRBV11-2|.
CASSLGLAPTDTQYF
TGTGCCAGCAGCTTAGGGCTAGCGCCCACAGATACGCAGTATTTT
>TRBJ1-6|TRBD1|TRBV3-1/TRBV3-2|.
CASSQVQGTGDSPLHF
TGTGCCAGCAGCCAGGTTCAAGGGACAGGCGATTCACCCCTCCACTTT
>TRBJ1-1|TRBD1|TRBV29-1|.
CSVELWTGITEAFF
TGCAGCGTTGAACTCTGGACAGGGATCACTGAAGCTTTCTTT
>TRBJ2-2|.|TRBV5-1|.
CASSSRTDARELFF
TGCGCCAGCAGCTCCCGGACTGACGCCCGGGAGCTGTTTTTT
>TRBJ1-5|.|TRBV2|.
CASTSRSGYSNQPQHF
TGTGCCAGCACCTCCCGGTCGGGTTATAGCAATCAGCCCCAGCATTTT
>TRBJ2-1|TRBD2|TRBV4-1|.
CASSQSGGSVEQFF
TGCGCCAGCAGCCAATCCGGCGGGAGCGTGGAGCAGTTCTTC
>TRBJ1-1|.|TRBV7-9|.
CASSLSDTEAFF
TGTGCCAGCAGCTTAAGTGACACTGAAGCTTTCTTT
>TRBJ1-6|TRBD1|TRBV10-1|once
CASSGLGLTGEVYNSPLHF
TGCGCCAGCAGTGGGCTCGGACTTACAGGGGAAGTCTATAATTCACCCCTCCACTTT
>TRBJ1-4|.|TRBV28|.
CASSSRREKLFF
TGTGCCAGCAGCTCAAGAAGGGAAAAACTGTTTTTT
>TRBJ1-5|.|TRBV2|.
CASSAGEGPQHF
TGTGCCAGCAGTGCAGGAGAGGGGCCCCAGCATTTT
>TRBJ2-7|TRBD2|TRBV28|.
CASRGGFDEQYF
TGTGCCAGCAGGGGGGGGTTCGACGAGCAGTACTTC
>TRBJ2-7|TRBD2|TRBV5-1|.
CASSPGLAVSYEQYF
TGCGCCAGCAGCCCCGGACTAGCGGTCTCCTACGAGCAGTACTTC
>TRBJ1-1|.|TRBV5-1|.
CASSLSRDTEAFF
TGCGCCAGCAGCTTGTCCAGGGATACTGAAGCTTTCTTT
>TRBJ2-2|.|TRBV11-2|.
CASSPSYATGELFF
TGTGCCAGCAGCCCGAGTTACGCGACCGGGGAGCTGTTTTTT
>TRBJ2-7|.|TRBV3-1/TRBV3-2|.
CASSQGYYEQYF
TGTGCCAGCAGCCAAGGGTACTACGAGCAGTACTTC
>TRBJ1-1|.|TRBV6-5|.
CASSRVFGDTEAFF
TGTGCCAGCAGTCGCGTTTTCGGGGACACTGAAGCTTTCTTT
>TRBJ1-1|.|TRBV6-1|.
CASSESGPLNTEAFF
TGTGCCAGCAGTGAATCGGGACCTTTGAACACTGAAGCTTTCTTT
>TRBJ2-5|.|TRBV7-9|.
CASSLGRGGPETQYF
TGTGCCAGCAGCCTGGGACGGGGCGGGCCAGAGACCCAGTACTTC
>TRBJ1-4|.|TRBV4-1|.
CASSQGGAAGEKLFF
TGCGCCAGCAGCCAAGGTGGTGCCGCTGGTGAAAAACTGTTTTTT
>TRBJ1-2|TRBD1|TRBV7-9|.
CASSLSQGAAYGYTF
TGTGCCAGCAGCTTATCACAGGGGGCGGCTTATGGCTACACCTTC
>TRBJ2-7|TRBD1|TRBV7-8|.
CASSLVGLAQGAEQYF
TGTGCCAGCAGCTTAGTAGGACTCGCCCAGGGGGCCGAGCAGTACTTC
>TRBJ2-7|.|TRBV2|.
CASTGTGTYEQYF
TGTGCCAGCACCGGGACTGGGACCTACGAGCAGTACTTC
>TRBJ1-6|.|TRBV5-1|.
CASSFRGSNPLHF
TGCGCCAGCAGCTTCCGGGGGTCGAACCCCCTCCACTTT
>TRBJ2-1|.|TRBV20-1|.
CSAPDLREQFF
TGCAGTGCTCCCGACCTGAGAGAGCAGTTCTTC
>TRBJ2-5|TRBD2|TRBV7-2|.
CASSPGGVSETQYF
TGTGCCAGCAGCCCTGGGGGGGTATCAGAGACCCAGTACTTC
>TRBJ2-3|.|TRBV7-9|.
CASSYLTDTQYF
TGTGCCAGCAGCTACCTCACAGATACGCAGTATTTT
>TRBJ2-1|.|TRBV10-2|few
CASSGGTPSYNEQFF
TGCGCCAGCAGTGGGGGGACACCCTCCTACAATGAGCAGTTCTTC
>TRBJ2-3|.|TRBV5-4|once
CASSSPRDTQYF
TGTGCCAGCAGCTCCCCCCGCGATACGCAGTATTTT
>TRBJ2-3|TRBD2|TRBV10-2|.
CASSVGGGAADTQYF
TGCGCCAGCAGTGTGGGCGGGGGGGCCGCAGATACGCAGTATTTT
>TRBJ2-7|.|TRBV3-1/TRBV3-2|.
CASSQAYEQYF
TGTGCCAGCAGCCAAGCGTACGAGCAGTACTTC
>TRBJ1-4|TRBD1|TRBV5-1|.
CASSLGQGAHSTNEKLFF
TGCGCCAGCAGCCTCGGACAGGGGGCGCATTCAACTAATGAAAAACTGTTTTTT
>TRBJ2-5|.|TRBV18|.
CASSLRRGDQETQYF
TGTGCCAGCTCATTAAGGAGGGGGGACCAAGAGACCCAGTACTTC
>TRBJ2-1|TRBD1|TRBV6-1|.
CASSEAPQGASYNEQFF
TGTGCCAGCAGTGAAGCTCCCCAGGGGGCCTCCTACAATGAGCAGTTCTTC
>TRBJ1-5|TRBD1|TRBV3-1/TRBV3-2|.
CASSLSGGYSNQPQHF
TGTGCCAGCAGCTTGTCAGGGGGTTATAGCAATCAGCCCCAGCATTTT
>TRBJ2-1|TRBD1|TRBV10-1|.
CASSESGQGAYNEQFF
TGCGCCAGCAGTGAGTCGGGCCAGGGGGCCTACAATGAGCAGTTCTTC
>TRBJ2-1|TRBD2|TRBV6-4|.
CASSPLAAVVNEQFF
TGTGCCAGCAGTCCACTAGCGGCTGTGGTCAATGAGCAGTTCTTC
>TRBJ1-6|.|TRBV20-1|.
CSASPGRNNSPLHF
TGCAGTGCTAGTCCGGGACGGAATAATTCACCCCTCCACTTT
>TRBJ1-1|.|TRBV2|.
CASSPGRTEAFF
TGTGCCAGCAGTCCTGGACGAACTGAAGCTTTCTTT
>TRBJ1-5|.|TRBV6-5|.
CASTKGDPPYQPQHF
TGTGCCAGCACCAAGGGAGACCCACCTTATCAGCCCCAGCATTTT
>TRBJ2-7|TRBD1|TRBV3-1/TRBV3-2|.
CASSRQGANEQYF
TGTGCCAGCAGTCGACAGGGGGCTAACGAGCAGTACTTC
>TRBJ2-1|.|TRBV7-7|.
CASSLVGGSYNEQFF
TGTGCCAGCAGCTTAGTGGGGGGCTCCTACAATGAGCAGTTCTTC
>TRBJ1-6|TRBD1|TRBV10-1|.
CASSGQGYSPLHF
TGCGCCAGCAGCGGACAGGGGTACTCACCCCTCCACTTT
>TRBJ2-1|TRBD2|TRBV10-3|.
CAISISSGGYNEQFF
TGTGCCATCAGCATTTCTAGCGGGGGCTACAATGAGCAGTTCTTC
>TRBJ2-7|TRBD2|TRBV2|.
CASSEGLAVYEQYF
TGTGCCAGCAGTGAAGGACTAGCGGTCTACGAGCAGTACTTC
>TRBJ1-6|.|TRBV6-5|.
CASSQSYRASPLHF
TGTGCCAGCAGCCAGTCCTACAGGGCTTCACCCCTCCACTTT
>TRBJ1-3|.|TRBV2|.
CASSHPRLSSGNTIYF
TGTGCCAGCAGCCACCCGCGCCTGAGCTCTGGAAACACCATATATTTT
>TRBJ2-7|.|TRBV14|.
CASSRPTGQSGQNYEQYF
TGTGCCAGCAGCCGGCCAACCGGACAGTCGGGGCAGAATTACGAGCAGTACTTC
>TRBJ1-1|.|TRBV27|.
CASSLSFAGRNTEAFF
TGTGCCAGCAGTTTATCGTTCGCAGGGAGGAACACTGAAGCTTTCTTT
>TRBJ2-1|TRBD2|TRBV5-1|.
CARSPGGSGRGYNEQFF
TGCGCCCGCAGCCCCGGGGGTAGCGGGAGGGGGTACAATGAGCAGTTCTTC